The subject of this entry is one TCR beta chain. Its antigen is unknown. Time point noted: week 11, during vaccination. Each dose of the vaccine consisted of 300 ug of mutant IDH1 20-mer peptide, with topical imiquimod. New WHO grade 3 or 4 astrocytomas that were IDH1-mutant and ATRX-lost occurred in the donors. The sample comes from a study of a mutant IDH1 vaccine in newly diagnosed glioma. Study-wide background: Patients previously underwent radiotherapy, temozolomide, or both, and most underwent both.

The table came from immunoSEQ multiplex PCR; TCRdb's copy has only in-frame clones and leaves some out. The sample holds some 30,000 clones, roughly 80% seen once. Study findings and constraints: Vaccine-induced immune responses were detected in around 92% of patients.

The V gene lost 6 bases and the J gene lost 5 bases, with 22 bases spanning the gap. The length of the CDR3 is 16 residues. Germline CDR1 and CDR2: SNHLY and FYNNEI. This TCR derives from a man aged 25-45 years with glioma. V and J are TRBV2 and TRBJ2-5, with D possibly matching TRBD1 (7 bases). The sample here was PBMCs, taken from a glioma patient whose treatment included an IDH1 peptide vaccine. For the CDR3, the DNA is TGTGCCAGCAGCAGGGGGACAGTGACTAGGGGGGAGACCCAGTACTTC. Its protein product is CASSRGTVTRGETQYF.